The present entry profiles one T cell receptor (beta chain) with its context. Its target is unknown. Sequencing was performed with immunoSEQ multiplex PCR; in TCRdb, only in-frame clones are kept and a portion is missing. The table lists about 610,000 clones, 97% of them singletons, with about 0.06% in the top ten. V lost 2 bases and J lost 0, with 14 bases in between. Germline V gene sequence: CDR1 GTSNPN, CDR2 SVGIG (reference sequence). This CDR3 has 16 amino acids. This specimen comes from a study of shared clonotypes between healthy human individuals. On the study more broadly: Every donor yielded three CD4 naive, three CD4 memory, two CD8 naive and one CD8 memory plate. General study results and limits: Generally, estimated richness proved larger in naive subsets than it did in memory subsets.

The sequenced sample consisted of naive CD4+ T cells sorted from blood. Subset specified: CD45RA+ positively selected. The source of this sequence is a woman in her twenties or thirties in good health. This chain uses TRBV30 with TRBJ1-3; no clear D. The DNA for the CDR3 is TGTGCCTGGAGTAGACGGACGGTCGGCTCTGGAAACACCATATATTTT. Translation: CAWSRRTVGSGNTIYF. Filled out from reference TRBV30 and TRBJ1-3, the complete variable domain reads SQTIHQWPATLVQPVGSPLSLECTVEGTSNPNLYWYRQAAGRGLQLLFYSVGIGQISSEVPQNLSASRPQDRQFILSSKKLLLSDSGFYLCAWSRRTVGSGNTIYFGEGSWLTVV.